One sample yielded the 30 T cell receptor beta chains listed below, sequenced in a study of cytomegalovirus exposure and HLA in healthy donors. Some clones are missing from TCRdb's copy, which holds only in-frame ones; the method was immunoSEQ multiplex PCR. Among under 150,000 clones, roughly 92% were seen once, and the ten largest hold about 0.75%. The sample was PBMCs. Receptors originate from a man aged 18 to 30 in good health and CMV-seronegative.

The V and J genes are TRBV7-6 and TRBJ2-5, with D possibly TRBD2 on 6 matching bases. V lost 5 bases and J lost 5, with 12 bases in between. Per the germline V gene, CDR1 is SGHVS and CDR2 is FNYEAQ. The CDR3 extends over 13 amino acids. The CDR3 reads CASSPGSRETQYF. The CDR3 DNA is TGTGCCAGCAGCCCCGGGAGTCGGGAGACCCAGTACTTC.

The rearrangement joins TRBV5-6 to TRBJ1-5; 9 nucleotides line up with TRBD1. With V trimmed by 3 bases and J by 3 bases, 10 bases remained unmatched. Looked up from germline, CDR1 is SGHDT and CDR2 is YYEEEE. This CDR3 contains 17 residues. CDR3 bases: TGTGCCAGCAGCTCCACAGGGGGCTATCTCGCCAATCAGCCCCAGCATTTT. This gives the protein CASSSTGGYLANQPQHF.

The CDR3 is CASSLVGTVYGYTF. The DNA for the CDR3 is TGTGCCAGCAGCTTAGTAGGGACAGTTTATGGCTACACCTTC. The chain uses TRBV7-9 and TRBJ1-2; 7 bases fit TRBD1. The J segment lost 5 bases and the V segment lost 1 base, leaving 4 bases of the junction unmatched. From germline, CDR1 is SEHNR and CDR2 FQNEAQ (reference sequence). This CDR3 is built from 14 residues.

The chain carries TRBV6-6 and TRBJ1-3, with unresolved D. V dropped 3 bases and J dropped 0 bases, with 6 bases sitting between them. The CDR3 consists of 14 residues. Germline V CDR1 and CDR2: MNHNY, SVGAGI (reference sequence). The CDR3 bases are TGTGCCAGCAGTTATGAGAACTCTGGAAACACCATATATTTT. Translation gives CASSYENSGNTIYF.

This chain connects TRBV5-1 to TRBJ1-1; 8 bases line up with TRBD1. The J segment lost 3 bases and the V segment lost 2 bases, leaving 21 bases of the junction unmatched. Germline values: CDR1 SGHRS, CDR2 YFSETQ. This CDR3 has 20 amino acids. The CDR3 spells CASSFVFRQGIRGTDTEAFF. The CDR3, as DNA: TGCGCCAGCAGCTTCGTGTTTAGACAGGGGATTCGGGGTACGGACACTGAAGCTTTCTTT. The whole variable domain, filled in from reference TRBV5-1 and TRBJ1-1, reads KAGVTQTPRYLIKTRGQQVTLSCSPISGHRSVSWYQQTPGQGLQFLFEYFSETQRNKGNFPGRFSGRQFSNSRSEMNVSTLELGDSALYLCASSFVFRQGIRGTDTEAFFGQGTRLTVV.

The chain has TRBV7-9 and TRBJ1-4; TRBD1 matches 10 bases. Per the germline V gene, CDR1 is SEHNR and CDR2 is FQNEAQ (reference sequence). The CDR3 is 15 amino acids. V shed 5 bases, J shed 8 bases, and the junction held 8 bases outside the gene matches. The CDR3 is CASSRLGTGEEKLFF. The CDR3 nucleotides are TGTGCCAGCAGCCGGCTCGGGACAGGGGAGGAAAAACTGTTTTTT.

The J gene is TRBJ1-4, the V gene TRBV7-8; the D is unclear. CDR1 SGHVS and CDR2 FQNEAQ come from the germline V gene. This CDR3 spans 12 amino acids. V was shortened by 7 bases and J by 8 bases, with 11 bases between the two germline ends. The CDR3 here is CASTGDGEKLFF. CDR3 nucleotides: TGTGCCAGCACCGGGGATGGGGAAAAACTGTTTTTT.

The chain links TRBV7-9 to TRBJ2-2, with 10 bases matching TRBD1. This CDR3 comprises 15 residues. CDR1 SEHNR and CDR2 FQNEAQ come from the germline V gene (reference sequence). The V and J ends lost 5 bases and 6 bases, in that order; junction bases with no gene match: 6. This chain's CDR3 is CASSPGQGISGELFF. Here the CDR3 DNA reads TGTGCCAGCAGCCCGGGACAGGGGATTTCCGGGGAGCTGTTTTTT. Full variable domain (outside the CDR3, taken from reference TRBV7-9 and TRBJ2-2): DTGVSQNPRHKITKRGQNVTFRCDPISEHNRLYWYRQTLGQGPEFLTYFQNEAQLEKSRLLSDRFSAERPKGSFSTLEIQRTEQGDSAMYLCASSPGQGISGELFFGEGSRLTVL.

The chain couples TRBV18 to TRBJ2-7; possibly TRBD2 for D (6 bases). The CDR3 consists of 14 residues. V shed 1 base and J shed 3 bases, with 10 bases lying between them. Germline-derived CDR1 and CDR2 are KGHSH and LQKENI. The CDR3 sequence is CASSPQEGLYEQYV. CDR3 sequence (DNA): TGTGCCAGCTCACCACAGGAGGGTCTCTACGAGCAGTACGTC.

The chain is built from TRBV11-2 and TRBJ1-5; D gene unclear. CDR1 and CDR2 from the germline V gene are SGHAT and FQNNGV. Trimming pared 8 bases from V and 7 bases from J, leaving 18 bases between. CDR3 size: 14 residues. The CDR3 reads CASSQTVLGQPQHF. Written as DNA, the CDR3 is TGTGCCAGCTCCCAAACGGTTTTGGGCCAGCCCCAGCATTTT. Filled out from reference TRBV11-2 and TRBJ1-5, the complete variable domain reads EAGVAQSPRYKIIEKRQSVAFWCNPISGHATLYWYQQILGQGPKLLIQFQNNGVVDDSQLPKDRFSAERLKGVDSTLKIQPAKLEDSAVYLCASSQTVLGQPQHFGDGTRLSIL.

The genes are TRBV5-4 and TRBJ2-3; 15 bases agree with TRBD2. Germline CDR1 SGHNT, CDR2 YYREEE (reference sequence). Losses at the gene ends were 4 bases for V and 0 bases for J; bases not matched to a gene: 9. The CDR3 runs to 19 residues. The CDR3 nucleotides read TGTGCCAGCAGCGGACGGACTAGCGGGGGGGGAATTAGCACAGATACGCAGTATTTT. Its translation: CASSGRTSGGGISTDTQYF.

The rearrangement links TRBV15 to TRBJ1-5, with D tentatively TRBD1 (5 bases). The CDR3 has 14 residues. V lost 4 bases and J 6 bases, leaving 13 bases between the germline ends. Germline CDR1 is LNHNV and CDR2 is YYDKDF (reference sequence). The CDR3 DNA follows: TGTGCCACCAGCACTGTCGACAGTTCTCAGCCCCAGCATTTT. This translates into CATSTVDSSQPQHF.

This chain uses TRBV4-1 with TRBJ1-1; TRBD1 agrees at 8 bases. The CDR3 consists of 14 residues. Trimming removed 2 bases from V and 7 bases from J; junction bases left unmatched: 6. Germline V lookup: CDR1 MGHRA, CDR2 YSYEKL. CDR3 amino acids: CASSQQGAVGEAFF. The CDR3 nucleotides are TGCGCCAGCAGCCAACAGGGGGCCGTTGGTGAAGCTTTCTTT.

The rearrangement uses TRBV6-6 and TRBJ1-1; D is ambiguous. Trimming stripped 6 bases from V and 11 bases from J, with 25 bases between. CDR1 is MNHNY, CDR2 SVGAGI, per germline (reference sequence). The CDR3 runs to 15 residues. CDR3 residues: CASSYSKSGFLRAFF. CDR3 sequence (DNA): TGTGCCAGCAGCTATAGTAAAAGTGGATTCCTCAGGGCTTTCTTT.

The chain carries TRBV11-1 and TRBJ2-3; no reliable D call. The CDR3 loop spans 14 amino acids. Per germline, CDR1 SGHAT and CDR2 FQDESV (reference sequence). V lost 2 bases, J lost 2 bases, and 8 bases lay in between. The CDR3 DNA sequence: TGTGCCAGCAGCTTATACTACTTCACAGATACGCAGTATTTT. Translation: CASSLYYFTDTQYF. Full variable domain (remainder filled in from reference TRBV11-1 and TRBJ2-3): EAEVAQSPRYKITEKSQAVAFWCDPISGHATLYWYRQILGQGPELLVQFQDESVVDDSQLPKDRFSAERLKGVDSTLKIQPAELGDSAMYLCASSLYYFTDTQYFGPGTRLTVL.

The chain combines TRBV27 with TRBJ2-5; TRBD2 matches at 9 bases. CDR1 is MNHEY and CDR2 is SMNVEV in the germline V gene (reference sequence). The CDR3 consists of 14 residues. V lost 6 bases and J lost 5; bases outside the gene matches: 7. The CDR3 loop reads CASSRREGRETQYF. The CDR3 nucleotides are TGTGCCAGCAGCCGGCGGGAGGGCCGGGAGACCCAGTACTTC.

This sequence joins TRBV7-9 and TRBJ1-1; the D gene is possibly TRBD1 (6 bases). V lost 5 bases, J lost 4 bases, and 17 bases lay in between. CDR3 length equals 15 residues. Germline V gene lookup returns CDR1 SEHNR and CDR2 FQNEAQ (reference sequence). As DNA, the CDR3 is TGTGCCAGCAGCCCCCCTGGCAGGGGTTCCACTGAAGCTTTCTTT. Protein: CASSPPGRGSTEAFF.

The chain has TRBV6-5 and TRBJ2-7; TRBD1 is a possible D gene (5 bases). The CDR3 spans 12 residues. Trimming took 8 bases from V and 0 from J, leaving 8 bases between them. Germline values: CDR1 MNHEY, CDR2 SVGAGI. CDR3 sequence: CASRRGSYEQYF. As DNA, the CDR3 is TGTGCCAGCCGTAGGGGCTCCTACGAGCAGTACTTC.

CDR3: CATSKGTGYSYEQYF. The CDR3 DNA reads TGTGCCACCAGCAAAGGGACAGGGTATTCCTACGAGCAGTACTTC. The V call is TRBV15, the J call TRBJ2-7; 9 nucleotides align to TRBD1. The germline V gene has CDR1 LNHNV and CDR2 YYDKDF (reference sequence). Trimming at V came to 4 bases and at J to 1 base, leaving 5 bases not matched to a gene. This CDR3 contains 15 residues.

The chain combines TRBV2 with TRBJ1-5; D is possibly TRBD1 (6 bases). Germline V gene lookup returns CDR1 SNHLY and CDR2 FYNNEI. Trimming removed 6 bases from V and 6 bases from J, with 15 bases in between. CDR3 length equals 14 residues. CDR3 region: CASRPTGFGQPQHF. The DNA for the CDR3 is TGTGCCAGCAGACCAACAGGGTTTGGTCAGCCCCAGCATTTT.

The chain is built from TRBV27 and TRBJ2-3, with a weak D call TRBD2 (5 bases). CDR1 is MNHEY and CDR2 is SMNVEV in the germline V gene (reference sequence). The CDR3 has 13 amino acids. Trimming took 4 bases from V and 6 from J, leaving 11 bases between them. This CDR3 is CASSWTPGDTQYF. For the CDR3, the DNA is TGTGCCAGCAGTTGGACCCCGGGGGATACGCAGTATTTT.

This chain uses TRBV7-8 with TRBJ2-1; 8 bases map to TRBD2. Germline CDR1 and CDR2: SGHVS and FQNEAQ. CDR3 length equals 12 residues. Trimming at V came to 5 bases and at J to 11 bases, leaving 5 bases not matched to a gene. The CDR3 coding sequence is TGTGCCAGCAGCCAGATTAGCGGGAAGCAGTTCTTC. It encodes CASSQISGKQFF.

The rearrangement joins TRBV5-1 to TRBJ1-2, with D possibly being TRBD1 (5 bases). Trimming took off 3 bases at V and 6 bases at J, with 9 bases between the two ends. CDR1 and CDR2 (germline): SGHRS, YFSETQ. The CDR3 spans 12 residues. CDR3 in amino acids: CASSSGGDGYTF. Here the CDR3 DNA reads TGCGCCAGCAGCTCCGGGGGGGATGGCTACACCTTC.

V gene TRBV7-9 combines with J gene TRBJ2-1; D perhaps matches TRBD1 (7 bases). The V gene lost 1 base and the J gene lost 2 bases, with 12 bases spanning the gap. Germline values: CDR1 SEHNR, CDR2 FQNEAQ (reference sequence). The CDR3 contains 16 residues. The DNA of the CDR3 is TGTGCCAGCAGCTTAGAGGGCGGGACAGCCTACAATGAGCAGTTCTTC. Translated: CASSLEGGTAYNEQFF. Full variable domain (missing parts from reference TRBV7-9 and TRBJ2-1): DTGVSQNPRHKITKRGQNVTFRCDPISEHNRLYWYRQTLGQGPEFLTYFQNEAQLEKSRLLSDRFSAERPKGSFSTLEIQRTEQGDSAMYLCASSLEGGTAYNEQFFGPGTRLTVL.

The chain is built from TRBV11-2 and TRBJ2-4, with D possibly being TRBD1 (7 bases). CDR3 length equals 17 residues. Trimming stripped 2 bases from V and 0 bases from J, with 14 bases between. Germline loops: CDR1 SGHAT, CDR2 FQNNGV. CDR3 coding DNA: TGTGCCAGCAGCTTAATAGGCAGGGGGGTAGCCAAAAACATTCAGTACTTC. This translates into CASSLIGRGVAKNIQYF.

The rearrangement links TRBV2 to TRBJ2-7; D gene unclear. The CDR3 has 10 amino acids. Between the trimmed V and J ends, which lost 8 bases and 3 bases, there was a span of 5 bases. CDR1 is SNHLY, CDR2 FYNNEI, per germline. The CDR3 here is CASHGYEQYF. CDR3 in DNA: TGTGCCAGCCACGGCTACGAGCAGTACTTC.

The CDR3 is CASSYRAGRYQETQYF. The CDR3 DNA is TGTGCCAGCAGCTATAGAGCGGGGCGGTACCAAGAGACCCAGTACTTC. The rearrangement links TRBV7-2 to TRBJ2-5, with 7 bases identical to TRBD2. V shed 4 bases, J shed 0 bases, and the junction held 8 bases outside the gene matches. The germline V gene has CDR1 SGHTA and CDR2 FQGNSA. The CDR3 runs to 16 residues.

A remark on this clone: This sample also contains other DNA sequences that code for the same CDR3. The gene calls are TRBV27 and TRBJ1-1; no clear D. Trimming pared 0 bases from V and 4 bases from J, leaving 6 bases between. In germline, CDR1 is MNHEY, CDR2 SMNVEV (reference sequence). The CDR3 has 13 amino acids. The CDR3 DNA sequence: TGTGCCAGCAGTTTATCTGGAGGCACTGAAGCTTTCTTT. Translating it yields CASSLSGGTEAFF.

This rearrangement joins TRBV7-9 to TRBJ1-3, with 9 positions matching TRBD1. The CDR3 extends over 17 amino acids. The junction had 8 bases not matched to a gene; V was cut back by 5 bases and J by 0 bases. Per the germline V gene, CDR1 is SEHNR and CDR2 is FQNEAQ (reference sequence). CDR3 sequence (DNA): TGTGCCAGCAGCCCTGGGACAGGGAGATACTCTGGAAACACCATATATTTT. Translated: CASSPGTGRYSGNTIYF.

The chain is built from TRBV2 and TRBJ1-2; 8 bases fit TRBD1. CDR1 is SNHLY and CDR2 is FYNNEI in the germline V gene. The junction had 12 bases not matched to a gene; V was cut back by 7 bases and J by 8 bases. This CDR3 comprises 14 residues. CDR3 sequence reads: CASNTDRDGGGYTF. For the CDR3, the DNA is TGTGCCAGCAACACGGACAGGGACGGTGGCGGCTACACCTTC. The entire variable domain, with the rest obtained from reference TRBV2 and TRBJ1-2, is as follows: EPEVTQTPSHQVTQMGQEVILRCVPISNHLYFYWYRQILGQKVEFLVSFYNNEISEKSEIFDDQFSVERPDGSNFTLKIRSTKLEDSAMYFCASNTDRDGGGYTFGSGTRLTVV.